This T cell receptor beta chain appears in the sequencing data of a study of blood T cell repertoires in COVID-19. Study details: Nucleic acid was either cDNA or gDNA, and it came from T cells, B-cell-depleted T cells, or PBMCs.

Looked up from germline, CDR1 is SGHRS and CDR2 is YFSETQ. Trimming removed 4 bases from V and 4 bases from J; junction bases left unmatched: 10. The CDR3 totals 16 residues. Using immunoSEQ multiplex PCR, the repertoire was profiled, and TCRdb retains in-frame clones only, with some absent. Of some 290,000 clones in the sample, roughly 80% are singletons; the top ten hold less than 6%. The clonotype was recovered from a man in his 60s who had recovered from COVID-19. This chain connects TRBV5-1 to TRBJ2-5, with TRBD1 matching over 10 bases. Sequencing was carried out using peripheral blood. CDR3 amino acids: CASSPGTGVMGETQYF. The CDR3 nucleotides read TGCGCCAGCAGCCCCGGGACAGGGGTTATGGGAGAGACCCAGTACTTC.